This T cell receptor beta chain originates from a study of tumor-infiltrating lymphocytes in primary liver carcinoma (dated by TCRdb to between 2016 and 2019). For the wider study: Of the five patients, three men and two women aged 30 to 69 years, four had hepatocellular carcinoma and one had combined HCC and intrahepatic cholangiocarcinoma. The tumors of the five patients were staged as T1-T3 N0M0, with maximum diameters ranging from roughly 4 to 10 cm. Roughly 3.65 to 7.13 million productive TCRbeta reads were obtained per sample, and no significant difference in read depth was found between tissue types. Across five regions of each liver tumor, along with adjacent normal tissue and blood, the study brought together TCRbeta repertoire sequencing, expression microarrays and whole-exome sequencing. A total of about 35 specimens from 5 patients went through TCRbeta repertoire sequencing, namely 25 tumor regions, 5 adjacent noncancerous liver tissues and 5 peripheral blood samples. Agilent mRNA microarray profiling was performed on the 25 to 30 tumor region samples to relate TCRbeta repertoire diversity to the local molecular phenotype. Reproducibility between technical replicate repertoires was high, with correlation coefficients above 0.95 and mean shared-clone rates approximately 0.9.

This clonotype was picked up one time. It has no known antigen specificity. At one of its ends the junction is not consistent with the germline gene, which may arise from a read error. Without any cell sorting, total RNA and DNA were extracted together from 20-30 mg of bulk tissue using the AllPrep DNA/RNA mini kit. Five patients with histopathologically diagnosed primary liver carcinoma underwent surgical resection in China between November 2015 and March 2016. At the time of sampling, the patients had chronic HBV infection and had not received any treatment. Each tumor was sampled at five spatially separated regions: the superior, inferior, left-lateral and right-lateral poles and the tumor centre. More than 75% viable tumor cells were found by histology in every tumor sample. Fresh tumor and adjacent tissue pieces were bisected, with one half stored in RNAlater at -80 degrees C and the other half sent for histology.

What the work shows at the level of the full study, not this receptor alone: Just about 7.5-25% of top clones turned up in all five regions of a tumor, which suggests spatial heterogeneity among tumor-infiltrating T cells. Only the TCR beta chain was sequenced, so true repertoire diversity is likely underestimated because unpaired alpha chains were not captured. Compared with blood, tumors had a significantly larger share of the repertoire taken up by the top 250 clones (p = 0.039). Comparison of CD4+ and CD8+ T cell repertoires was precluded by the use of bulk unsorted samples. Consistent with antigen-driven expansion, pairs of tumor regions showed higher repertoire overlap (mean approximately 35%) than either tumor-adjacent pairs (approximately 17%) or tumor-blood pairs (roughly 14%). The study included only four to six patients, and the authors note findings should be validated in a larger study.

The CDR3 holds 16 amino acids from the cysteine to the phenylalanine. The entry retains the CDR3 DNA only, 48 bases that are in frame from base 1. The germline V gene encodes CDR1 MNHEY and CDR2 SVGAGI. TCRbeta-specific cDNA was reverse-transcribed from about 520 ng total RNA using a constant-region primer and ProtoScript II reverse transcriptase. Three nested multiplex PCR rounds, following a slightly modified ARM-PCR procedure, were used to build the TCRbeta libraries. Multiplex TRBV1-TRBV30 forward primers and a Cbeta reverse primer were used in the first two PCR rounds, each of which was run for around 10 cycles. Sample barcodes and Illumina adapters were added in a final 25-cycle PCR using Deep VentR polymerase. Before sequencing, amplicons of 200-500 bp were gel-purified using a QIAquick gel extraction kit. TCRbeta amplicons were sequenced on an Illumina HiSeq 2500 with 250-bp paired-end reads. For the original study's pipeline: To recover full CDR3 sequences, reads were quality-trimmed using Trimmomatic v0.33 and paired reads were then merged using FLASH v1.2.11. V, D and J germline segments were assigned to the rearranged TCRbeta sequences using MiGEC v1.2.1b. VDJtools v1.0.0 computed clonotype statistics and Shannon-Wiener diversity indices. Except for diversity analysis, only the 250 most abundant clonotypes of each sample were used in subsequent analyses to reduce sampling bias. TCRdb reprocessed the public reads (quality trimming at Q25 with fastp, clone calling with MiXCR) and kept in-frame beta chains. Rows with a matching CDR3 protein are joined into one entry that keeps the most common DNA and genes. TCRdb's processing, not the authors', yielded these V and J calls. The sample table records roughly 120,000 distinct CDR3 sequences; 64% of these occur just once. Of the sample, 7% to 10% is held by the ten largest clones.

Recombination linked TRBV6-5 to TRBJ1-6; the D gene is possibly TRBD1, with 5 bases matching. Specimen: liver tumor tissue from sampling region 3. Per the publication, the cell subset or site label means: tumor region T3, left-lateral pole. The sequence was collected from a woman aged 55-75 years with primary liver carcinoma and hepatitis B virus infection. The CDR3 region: CAISYSMRGSNSPLHF. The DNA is TGTGCCATCAGTTATTCGATGAGGGGTAGTAATTCACCCCTCCACTTT.